This is a list of T cell receptor beta chains from one sample in a study of CD8 T cells in ankylosing spondylitis. TCRdb re-called the 5' RACE reads through MiXCR, storing one row per CDR3 protein. The repertoire holds roughly 470,000 distinct CDR3 sequences, approximately 26% seen once, with approximately 1% in the top ten. The source material was blood, either unsorted or a sorted T cell fraction (not recorded which). The receptors derive from a male donor with ankylosing spondylitis. The CDR3 runs from the conserved cysteine through the conserved F or W. A D gene is named only where the DNA matches it firmly. For some rows the clone size is stated as once, few or many, or as a class when expanded; others skip it.

clone size	J gene	V gene	D gene	CDR3 DNA	CDR3 protein
-	TRBJ2-3	TRBV5-1	TRBD2	TGCGGTTCGGCGCTAGCGGGAGTTAGGCAGTATTTT	CGSALAGVRQYF
many	TRBJ2-2	TRBV12-3/TRBV12-4	TRBD2	TGTGCCAGTCGGACTAGCGGGAGCACCGGGGAGCTGTTTTTT	CASRTSGSTGELFF
-	TRBJ2-1	TRBV12-3/TRBV12-4	-	TGTGCCAGCAGTTTTGACAGAGACAATGAGCAGTTCTTC	CASSFDRDNEQFF
-	TRBJ2-7	TRBV20-1	TRBD2	TGCAGTGCCCAGAAGCGGGAGCTTGACGAGCAGTACTTC	CSAQKRELDEQYF
-	TRBJ2-7	TRBV20-1	TRBD2	TGCAGTGCTAGAGATAGCGGGAGAACGATCGAGCAGTACTTC	CSARDSGRTIEQYF
-	TRBJ2-3	TRBV20-1	TRBD2	TGCAGTGCGCCGACTAGCCTAGAATTAACAGATACGCAGTATTTT	CSAPTSLELTDTQYF
-	TRBJ2-3	TRBV5-1	TRBD1	TGCGCCAGCAGCTCGGGACAGGGGTCCAAGAGTTATTTT	CASSSGQGSKSYF
few	TRBJ2-7	TRBV5-1	-	TGCGCCAGCAGCTTCGGGGGTGGCGAGCAGTACTTC	CASSFGGGEQYF
-	TRBJ1-4	TRBV11-3	-	TGTGCCAGCAGCTTGGGCGGTTATGCAACTAATGAAAAACTGTTTTTT	CASSLGGYATNEKLFF
-	TRBJ2-1	TRBV2	-	TGTGCCAGCAGCTTGGGCCCCCCGGCGTTC	CASSLGPPAF